Included here is one T cell receptor beta chain sequence, with context. CDR1 is SGHTA and CDR2 is FQGTGA in the germline V gene. V lost 4 bases, J lost 4 bases, and 7 bases lay in between. CDR3 size: 12 residues. These data come from a study of blood T cell repertoires in COVID-19. Overall study: Sites across the United States, Italy and Spain contributed samples from acute and convalescent COVID-19. The analysed material was cDNA or gDNA that came from T cells, B-cell-depleted T cells, or PBMCs.

Clones were read by immunoSEQ multiplex PCR, and TCRdb kept only the in-frame ones, dropping some. The profile shows over 85,000 clones, about 86% of them singletons. The source material was peripheral blood. The sequence was obtained from a man in his fifties or sixties with acute or convalescent COVID-19. This chain joins TRBV7-3 and TRBJ1-1, with D unclear. The DNA of the CDR3 is TGTGCCAGCAGCTCCCCGGGCACTGAAGCTTTCTTT. Translating it yields CASSSPGTEAFF.